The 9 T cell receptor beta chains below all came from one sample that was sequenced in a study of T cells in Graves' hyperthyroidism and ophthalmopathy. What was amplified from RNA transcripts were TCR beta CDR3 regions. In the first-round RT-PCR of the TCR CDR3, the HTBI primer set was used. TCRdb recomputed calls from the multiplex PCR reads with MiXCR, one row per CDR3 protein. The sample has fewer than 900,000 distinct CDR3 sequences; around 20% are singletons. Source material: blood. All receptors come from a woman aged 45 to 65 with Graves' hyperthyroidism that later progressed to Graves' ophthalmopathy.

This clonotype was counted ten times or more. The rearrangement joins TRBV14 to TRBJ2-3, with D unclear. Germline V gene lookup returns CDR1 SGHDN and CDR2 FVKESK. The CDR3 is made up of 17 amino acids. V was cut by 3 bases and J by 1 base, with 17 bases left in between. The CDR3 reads CASSQPYDQPGTDTQYF. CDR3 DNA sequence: TGTGCCAGCAGCCAGCCATACGACCAGCCCGGCACAGATACGCAGTATTTT.

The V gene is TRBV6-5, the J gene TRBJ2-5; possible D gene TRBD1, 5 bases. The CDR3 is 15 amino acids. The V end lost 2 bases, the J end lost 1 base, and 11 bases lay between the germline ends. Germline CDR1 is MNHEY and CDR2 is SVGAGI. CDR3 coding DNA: TGTGCCAGCAGTTACATCGGACACTTCCAAGAGACCCAGTACTTC. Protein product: CASSYIGHFQETQYF.

DNA for the CDR3: TGTGCCAGCAGTTTAGGGTTCGAGCTAGCGGCAAACTACGAGCAGTACTTC. It yields the protein CASSLGFELAANYEQYF. The chain couples TRBV12-3 or TRBV12-4 to TRBJ2-7; 7 bases are a match to TRBD2. The ends lost 1 base at V and 3 bases at J; junction bases unmatched: 12. The CDR3 has 17 residues.

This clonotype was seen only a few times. CDR3 protein: CATGRDRGPGGYGYTF. The CDR3 nucleotides are TGTGCCACTGGCCGGGACAGGGGGCCAGGTGGCTATGGCTACACCTTC. The gene calls are TRBV15 and TRBJ1-2; 12 nucleotides line up with TRBD1. Trimming cost V 9 bases and J 4 bases; bases outside gene matches: 12. Looked up from germline, CDR1 is LNHNV and CDR2 is YYDKDF (reference sequence). The CDR3 loop spans 16 amino acids.

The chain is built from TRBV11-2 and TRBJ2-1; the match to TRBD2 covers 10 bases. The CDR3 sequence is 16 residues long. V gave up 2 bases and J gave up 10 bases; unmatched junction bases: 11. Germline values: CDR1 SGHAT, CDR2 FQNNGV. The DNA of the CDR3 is TGTGCCAGCAGCTTACTACTAGCGGGATCCTCCGCGGAGCAGTTCTTC. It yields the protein CASSLLLAGSSAEQFF.

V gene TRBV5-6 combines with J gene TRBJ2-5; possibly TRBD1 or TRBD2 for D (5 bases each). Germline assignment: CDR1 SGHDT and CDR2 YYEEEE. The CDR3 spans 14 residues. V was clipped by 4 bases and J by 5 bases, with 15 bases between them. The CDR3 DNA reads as TGTGCCAGCAGCCCCGGGACCCCGCGGGAGACCCAGTACTTC. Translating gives CASSPGTPRETQYF.

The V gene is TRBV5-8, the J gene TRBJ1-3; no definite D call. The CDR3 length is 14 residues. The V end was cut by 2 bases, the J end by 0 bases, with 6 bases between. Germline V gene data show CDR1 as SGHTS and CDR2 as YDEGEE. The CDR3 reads CASSFGYSGNTIYF. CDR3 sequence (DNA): TGTGCCAGCAGCTTCGGGTACTCTGGAAACACCATATATTTT.

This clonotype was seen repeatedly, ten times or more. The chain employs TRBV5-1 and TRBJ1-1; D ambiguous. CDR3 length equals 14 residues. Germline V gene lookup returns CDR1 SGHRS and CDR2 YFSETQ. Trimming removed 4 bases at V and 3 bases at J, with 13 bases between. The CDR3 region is CASSPPAKDTEAFF. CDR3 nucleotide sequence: TGCGCCAGCAGCCCACCCGCCAAGGACACTGAAGCTTTCTTT.

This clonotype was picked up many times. The CDR3 coding sequence is TGCAGTGCTAGAGGGCCCCACATGGGGTTCTCCTACGAGCAGTACTTC. Translating gives CSARGPHMGFSYEQYF. The chain carries TRBV20-1 and TRBJ2-7; D gene ambiguous. The CDR3 loop spans 16 amino acids. Trimming left V 1 base short and J 0 bases short, with 16 bases between. From germline, CDR1 is DFQATT and CDR2 SNEGSKA (reference sequence).